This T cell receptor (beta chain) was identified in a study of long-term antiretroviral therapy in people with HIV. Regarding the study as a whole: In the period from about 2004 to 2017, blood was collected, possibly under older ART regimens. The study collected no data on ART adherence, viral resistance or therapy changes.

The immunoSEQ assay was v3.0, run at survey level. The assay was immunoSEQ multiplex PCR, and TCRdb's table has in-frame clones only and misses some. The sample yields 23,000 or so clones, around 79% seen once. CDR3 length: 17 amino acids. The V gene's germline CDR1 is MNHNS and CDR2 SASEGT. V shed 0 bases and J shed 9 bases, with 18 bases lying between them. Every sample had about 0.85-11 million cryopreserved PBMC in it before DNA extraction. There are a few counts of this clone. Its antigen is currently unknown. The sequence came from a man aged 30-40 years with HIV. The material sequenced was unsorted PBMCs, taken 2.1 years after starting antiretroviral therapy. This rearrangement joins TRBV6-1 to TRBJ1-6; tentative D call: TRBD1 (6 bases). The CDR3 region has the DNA TGTGCCAGCAGTGAAGCTTTGGCCCCCAGGGGAGGTTCACCCCTCCACTTT. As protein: CASSEALAPRGGSPLHF.